A selection of T cell receptor beta chains follows, all from one sample in a study of blood T cell repertoires in COVID-19. The data were produced by immunoSEQ multiplex PCR, yet TCRdb's version contains in-frame clones alone and is incomplete. The table has 350,000 to 450,000 clones, approximately 87% seen once. Sequences were obtained from PBMCs or T cells enriched from blood (not recorded which). The receptors derive from a man in his forties or fifties in a cohort exposed to, infected with or recovered from COVID-19 (not recorded which). CDR3s include the opening cysteine and the closing phenylalanine or tryptophan. A D gene is named only where the DNA matches it firmly. Only some rows state a clone size, as once, few, many or a class for expanded clones.

cdr3_nt: TGTGCCACCTACCGCAGGGGGCGCGAGGGCTACACCTTC
cdr3_aa: CATYRRGREGYTF
v_call: TRBV27
j_call: TRBJ1-2
d_call: TRBD1
clone_size: NA

cdr3_nt: TGTGCCAGCAGCCAAGACAGGGCAGGGGACTACGGCTACACCTTC
cdr3_aa: CASSQDRAGDYGYTF
v_call: TRBV4-2
j_call: TRBJ1-2
d_call: NA
clone_size: once

cdr3_nt: TGTGCCAGCACAACAGGGGGGGATCAGCCCCAGCATTTT
cdr3_aa: CASTTGGDQPQHF
v_call: TRBV6-5
j_call: TRBJ1-5
d_call: TRBD1
clone_size: NA

cdr3_nt: TGCGCCAGGACCCAGGGCCAGGGGTACGAGCAGTACTTC
cdr3_aa: CARTQGQGYEQYF
v_call: TRBV5-1
j_call: TRBJ2-7
d_call: NA
clone_size: NA

cdr3_nt: TGTGCCAGCAGCTTAGGACAGGGGAGAGATACGCAGTATTTT
cdr3_aa: CASSLGQGRDTQYF
v_call: TRBV7-2
j_call: TRBJ2-3
d_call: TRBD1
clone_size: NA

cdr3_nt: TGCGCCAGCAGCGGGGTAGTTGGGACAGGGGTTGGCTACACCTTC
cdr3_aa: CASSGVVGTGVGYTF
v_call: TRBV5-1
j_call: TRBJ1-2
d_call: TRBD1
clone_size: few

cdr3_nt: TGTGCCAGTAGGAGAGACAGGGGGATTTTGGATGAGCAGTTCTTC
cdr3_aa: CASRRDRGILDEQFF
v_call: TRBV19
j_call: TRBJ2-1
d_call: TRBD1
clone_size: NA

cdr3_nt: TGTGCCAGCAGCGATAGCGGGAGCTTCGGCACCGGGGAGCTGTTTTTT
cdr3_aa: CASSDSGSFGTGELFF
v_call: TRBV7-9
j_call: TRBJ2-2
d_call: TRBD2
clone_size: NA

cdr3_nt: TGTGCCAGTAGTATAGGGGGAGCCGGGACAGACACTGAAGCTTTCTTT
cdr3_aa: CASSIGGAGTDTEAFF
v_call: TRBV19
j_call: TRBJ1-1
d_call: TRBD1
clone_size: NA

cdr3_nt: TGTGCCTGGAGTTCCGACAGGGTTAGGGGTAGCAATCAGCCCCAGCATTTT
cdr3_aa: CAWSSDRVRGSNQPQHF
v_call: TRBV30
j_call: TRBJ1-5
d_call: TRBD1
clone_size: once

cdr3_nt: TGTGCCAGCAGCTTAGCTAGTCTAGCGGGAGGAACCTACAATGAGCAGTTCTTC
cdr3_aa: CASSLASLAGGTYNEQFF
v_call: TRBV7-2
j_call: TRBJ2-1
d_call: TRBD2
clone_size: once

cdr3_nt: TGTGCCAGCAGCCAAGGATTCCGGACAGGTGCCAACACTGAAGCTTTCTTT
cdr3_aa: CASSQGFRTGANTEAFF
v_call: TRBV3-1/TRBV3-2
j_call: TRBJ1-1
d_call: TRBD1
clone_size: NA

cdr3_nt: TGTGCCAGCAGCCAAGATAGGGTAGCGTTAGATGAGCAGTTCTTC
cdr3_aa: CASSQDRVALDEQFF
v_call: TRBV14
j_call: TRBJ2-1
d_call: NA
clone_size: NA

cdr3_nt: TGTGCCAGCAGTTACGATGCAGGACAGGGGGAAGAGACCCAGTACTTC
cdr3_aa: CASSYDAGQGEETQYF
v_call: TRBV6-2/TRBV6-3
j_call: TRBJ2-5
d_call: TRBD1
clone_size: NA

cdr3_nt: TGTGCCAGCAGCAAAGATGGGACAGGAGAGTCAAAACTGTTTTTT
cdr3_aa: CASSKDGTGESKLFF
v_call: TRBV21-1
j_call: TRBJ1-4
d_call: NA
clone_size: NA

cdr3_nt: TGTGCCAGCGGTCACTCTCATTCACCCCTCCACTTT
cdr3_aa: CASGHSHSPLHF
v_call: TRBV28
j_call: TRBJ1-6
d_call: NA
clone_size: NA

cdr3_nt: TGTGCCAGCAGTTTACCCCAGAACACTGAAGCTTTCTTT
cdr3_aa: CASSLPQNTEAFF
v_call: TRBV28
j_call: TRBJ1-1
d_call: NA
clone_size: NA

cdr3_nt: TGTGCCAGCAGCTTGAAGACCCCACAGTCCTACGAGCAGTACTTC
cdr3_aa: CASSLKTPQSYEQYF
v_call: TRBV5-4
j_call: TRBJ2-7
d_call: NA
clone_size: NA

cdr3_nt: TGTGCCAGCAGCTTTACCCCGGGACAGTGCCCTGGAAACACCATATATTTT
cdr3_aa: CASSFTPGQCPGNTIYF
v_call: TRBV12-1
j_call: TRBJ1-3
d_call: NA
clone_size: NA

cdr3_nt: TGTGCCAGCAGTTTTGGTGGGAGGTCTAATGAAAAACTGTTTTTT
cdr3_aa: CASSFGGRSNEKLFF
v_call: TRBV28
j_call: TRBJ1-4
d_call: NA
clone_size: NA